This T cell receptor beta chain appears in the sequencing data of a study of technical replicates of blood from a handful of donors. Sequenced by immunoSEQ multiplex PCR; TCRdb stores in-frame clones only, minus some. Of over 25,000 clones listed, around nine tenths are singletons. Germline-derived CDR1 and CDR2 are LNHNV and YYDKDF (reference sequence). V lost 0 bases and J lost 3; bases outside the gene matches: 1. The CDR3 contains 15 residues. The source of this sequence is a human donor in good health. Some clones in this sample may be carry-over from other donors' samples. The specimen was PBMCs. V gene TRBV15 combines with J gene TRBJ2-7, with 11 bases matching TRBD2. The DNA of the CDR3 is TGTGCCACCAGCAGAGATACTAGCGGGGGCTACGAGCAGTACTTC. Amino acid sequence: CATSRDTSGGYEQYF.